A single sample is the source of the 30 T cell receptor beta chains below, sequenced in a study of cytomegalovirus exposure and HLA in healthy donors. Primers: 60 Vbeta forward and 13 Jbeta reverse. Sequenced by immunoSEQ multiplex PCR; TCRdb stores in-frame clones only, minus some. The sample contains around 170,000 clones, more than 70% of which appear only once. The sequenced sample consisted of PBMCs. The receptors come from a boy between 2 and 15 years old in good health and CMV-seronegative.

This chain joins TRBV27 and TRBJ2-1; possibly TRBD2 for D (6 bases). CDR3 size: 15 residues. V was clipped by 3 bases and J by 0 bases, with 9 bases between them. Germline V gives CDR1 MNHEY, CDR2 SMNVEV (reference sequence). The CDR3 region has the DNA TGTGCCAGCAGTTTGGGACTTAGCTCCTACAATGAGCAGTTCTTC. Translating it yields CASSLGLSSYNEQFF.

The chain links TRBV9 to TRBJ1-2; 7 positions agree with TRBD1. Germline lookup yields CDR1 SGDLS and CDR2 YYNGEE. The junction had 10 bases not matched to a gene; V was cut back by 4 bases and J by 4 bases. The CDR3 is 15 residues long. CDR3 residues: CASSTQTGRSYGYTF. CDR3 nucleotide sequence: TGTGCCAGCAGCACCCAGACAGGGAGGAGCTATGGCTACACCTTC.

The CDR3 DNA reads TGTGCCAGCAGTACTCTAGACAGGGCAGATACGCAGTATTTT. This gives the protein CASSTLDRADTQYF. This chain connects TRBV6-5 to TRBJ2-3, with TRBD1 identical over 7 bases. V gave up 5 bases and J gave up 4 bases; unmatched junction bases: 6. Germline CDR1 reads MNHEY; CDR2 reads SVGAGI. The CDR3 consists of 14 residues.

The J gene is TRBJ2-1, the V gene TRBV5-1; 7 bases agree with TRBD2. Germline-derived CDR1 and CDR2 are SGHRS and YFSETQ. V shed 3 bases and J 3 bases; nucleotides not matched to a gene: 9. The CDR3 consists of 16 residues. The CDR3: CASSSRGGAGYNEQFF. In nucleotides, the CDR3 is TGCGCCAGCAGCTCCCGGGGAGGGGCAGGCTACAATGAGCAGTTCTTC. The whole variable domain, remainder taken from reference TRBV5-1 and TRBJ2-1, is KAGVTQTPRYLIKTRGQQVTLSCSPISGHRSVSWYQQTPGQGLQFLFEYFSETQRNKGNFPGRFSGRQFSNSRSEMNVSTLELGDSALYLCASSSRGGAGYNEQFFGPGTRLTVL.

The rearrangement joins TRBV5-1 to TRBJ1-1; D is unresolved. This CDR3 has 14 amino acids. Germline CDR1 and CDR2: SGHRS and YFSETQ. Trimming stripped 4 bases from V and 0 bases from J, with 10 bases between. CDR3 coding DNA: TGCGCCAGCAGCCTACGGCGGGTGAACACTGAAGCTTTCTTT. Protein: CASSLRRVNTEAFF.

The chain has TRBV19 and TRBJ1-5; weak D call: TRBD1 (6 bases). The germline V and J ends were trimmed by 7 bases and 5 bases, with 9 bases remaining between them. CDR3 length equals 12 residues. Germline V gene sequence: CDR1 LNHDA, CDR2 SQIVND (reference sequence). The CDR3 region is CASKQGDQPQHF. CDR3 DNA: TGTGCCAGTAAACAGGGAGATCAGCCCCAGCATTTT.

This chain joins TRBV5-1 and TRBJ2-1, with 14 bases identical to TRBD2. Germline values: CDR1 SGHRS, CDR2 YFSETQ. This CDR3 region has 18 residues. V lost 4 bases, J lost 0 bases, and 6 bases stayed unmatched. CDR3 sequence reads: CASSGGLAGASSYNEQFF. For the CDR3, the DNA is TGCGCCAGCAGCGGGGGACTAGCGGGAGCGAGCTCCTACAATGAGCAGTTCTTC. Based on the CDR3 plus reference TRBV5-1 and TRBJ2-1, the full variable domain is KAGVTQTPRYLIKTRGQQVTLSCSPISGHRSVSWYQQTPGQGLQFLFEYFSETQRNKGNFPGRFSGRQFSNSRSEMNVSTLELGDSALYLCASSGGLAGASSYNEQFFGPGTRLTVL.

The CDR3 here is CASSVGQSRLYYEQYF. The CDR3 bases are TGTGCCAGCAGTGTCGGACAGAGTCGTCTCTACTACGAGCAGTACTTC. This chain uses TRBV2 with TRBJ2-7; D might be TRBD1 (6 bases). Germline loops: CDR1 SNHLY, CDR2 FYNNEI. The CDR3 length is 16 residues. Trimming left V 4 bases short and J 3 bases short, with 19 bases between.

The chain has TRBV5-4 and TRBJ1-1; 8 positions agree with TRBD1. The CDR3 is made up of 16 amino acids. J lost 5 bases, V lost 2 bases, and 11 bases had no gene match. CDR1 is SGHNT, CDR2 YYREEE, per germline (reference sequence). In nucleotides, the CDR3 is TGTGCCAGCAGCTTCGACAGGGGTGGGGCGCGAACTGAAGCTTTCTTT. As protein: CASSFDRGGARTEAFF.

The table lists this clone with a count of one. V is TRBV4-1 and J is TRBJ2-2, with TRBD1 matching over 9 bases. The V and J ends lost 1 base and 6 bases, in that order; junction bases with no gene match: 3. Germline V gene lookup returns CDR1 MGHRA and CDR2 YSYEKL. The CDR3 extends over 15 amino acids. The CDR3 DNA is TGCGCCAGCAGCCAAGTCTGGACAGGGGCCGGGGAGCTGTTTTTT. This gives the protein CASSQVWTGAGELFF.

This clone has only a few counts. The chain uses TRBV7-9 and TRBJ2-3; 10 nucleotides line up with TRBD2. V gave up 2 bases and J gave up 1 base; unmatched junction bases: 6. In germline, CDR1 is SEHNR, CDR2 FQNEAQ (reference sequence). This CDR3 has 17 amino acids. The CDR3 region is CASSLLAGGGGTDTQYF. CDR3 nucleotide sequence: TGTGCCAGCAGCTTATTAGCGGGAGGCGGGGGCACAGATACGCAGTATTTT.

This CDR3 reads CASSERSGSGNTIYF. For the CDR3, the DNA is TGTGCCAGCAGTGAACGTAGTGGCTCTGGAAACACCATATATTTT. The chain carries TRBV6-1 and TRBJ1-3; D is unresolved. The CDR3 extends over 15 amino acids. The V and J ends lost 2 bases and 0 bases respectively, with 8 bases between them. Per the germline V gene, CDR1 is MNHNS and CDR2 is SASEGT.

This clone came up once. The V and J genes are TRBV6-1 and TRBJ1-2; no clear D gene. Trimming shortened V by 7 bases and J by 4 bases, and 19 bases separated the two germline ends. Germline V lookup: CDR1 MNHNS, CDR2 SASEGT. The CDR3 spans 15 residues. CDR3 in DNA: TGTGCCAGCACAACCTGGACTTTGGGAGGCTATGGCTACACCTTC. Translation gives CASTTWTLGGYGYTF.

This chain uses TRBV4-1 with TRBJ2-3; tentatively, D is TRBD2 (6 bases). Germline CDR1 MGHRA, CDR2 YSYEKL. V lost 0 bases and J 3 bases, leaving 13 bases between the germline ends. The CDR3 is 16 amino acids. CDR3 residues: CASSQDGTRLTDTQYF. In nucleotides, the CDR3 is TGCGCCAGCAGCCAAGACGGGACTCGACTGACAGATACGCAGTATTTT.

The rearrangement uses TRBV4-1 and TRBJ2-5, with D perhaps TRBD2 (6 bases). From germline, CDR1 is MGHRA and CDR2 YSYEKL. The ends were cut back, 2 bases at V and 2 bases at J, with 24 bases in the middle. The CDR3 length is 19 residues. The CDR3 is CASSQRRPRPAGFQETQYF. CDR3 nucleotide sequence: TGCGCCAGCAGCCAAAGGAGACCTCGACCCGCGGGGTTTCAAGAGACCCAGTACTTC.

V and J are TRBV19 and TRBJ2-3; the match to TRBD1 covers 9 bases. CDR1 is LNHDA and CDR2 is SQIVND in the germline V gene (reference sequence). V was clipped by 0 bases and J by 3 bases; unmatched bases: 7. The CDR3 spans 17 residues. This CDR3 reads CASSIDLGTGLTDTQYF. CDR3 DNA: TGTGCCAGTAGTATAGATCTAGGGACAGGGTTAACAGATACGCAGTATTTT.

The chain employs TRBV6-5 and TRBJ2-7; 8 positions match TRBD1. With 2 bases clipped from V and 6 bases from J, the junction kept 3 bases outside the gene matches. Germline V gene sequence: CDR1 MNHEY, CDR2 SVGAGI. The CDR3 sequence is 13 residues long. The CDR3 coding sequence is TGTGCCAGCAGTTACCCAGGGGGCGCCGAGCAGTACTTC. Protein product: CASSYPGGAEQYF.

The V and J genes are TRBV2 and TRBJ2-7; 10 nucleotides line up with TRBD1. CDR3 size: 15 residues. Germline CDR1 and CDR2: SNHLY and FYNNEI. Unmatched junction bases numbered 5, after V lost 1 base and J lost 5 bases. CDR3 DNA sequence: TGTGCCAGCAGTGAAGGGGACAGGGGACCTGACGAGCAGTACTTC. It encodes CASSEGDRGPDEQYF. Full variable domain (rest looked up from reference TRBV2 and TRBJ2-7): EPEVTQTPSHQVTQMGQEVILRCVPISNHLYFYWYRQILGQKVEFLVSFYNNEISEKSEIFDDQFSVERPDGSNFTLKIRSTKLEDSAMYFCASSEGDRGPDEQYFGPGTRLTVT.

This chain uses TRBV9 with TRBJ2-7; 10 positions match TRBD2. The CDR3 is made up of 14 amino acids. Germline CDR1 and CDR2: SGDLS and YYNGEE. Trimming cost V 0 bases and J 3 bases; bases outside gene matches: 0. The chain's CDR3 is CASSVGTSGYEQYF. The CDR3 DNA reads TGTGCCAGCAGCGTAGGGACTAGCGGCTACGAGCAGTACTTC.

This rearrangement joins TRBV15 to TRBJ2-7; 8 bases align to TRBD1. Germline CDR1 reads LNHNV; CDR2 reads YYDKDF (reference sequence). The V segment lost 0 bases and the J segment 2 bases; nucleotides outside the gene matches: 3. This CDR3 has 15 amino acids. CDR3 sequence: CATSRDRDRPYEQYF. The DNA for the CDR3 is TGTGCCACCAGCAGAGACAGGGACAGGCCCTACGAGCAGTACTTC.

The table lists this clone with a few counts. The CDR3: CASSVTGVPAQETQYF. In DNA, the CDR3 is TGTGCCAGCAGCGTGACAGGGGTGCCTGCACAAGAGACCCAGTACTTC. This sequence joins TRBV5-6 and TRBJ2-5, with 8 nucleotides matching TRBD1. CDR3 length equals 16 residues. Looked up from germline, CDR1 is SGHDT and CDR2 is YYEEEE. J gave up 2 bases and V 4 bases, and 10 bases lay outside the gene matches.

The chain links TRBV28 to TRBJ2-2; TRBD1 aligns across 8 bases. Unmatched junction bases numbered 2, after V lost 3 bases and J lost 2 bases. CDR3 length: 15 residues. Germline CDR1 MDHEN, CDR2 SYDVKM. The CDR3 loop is CASSFPGGNTGELFF. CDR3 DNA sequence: TGTGCCAGCAGTTTTCCAGGGGGCAACACCGGGGAGCTGTTTTTT.

In DNA form, the CDR3 reads TGTGCCAGCAGCTTAGATCCCGGGGCGGGAGGATACAATGAGCAGTTCTTC. Amino acids: CASSLDPGAGGYNEQFF. The rearrangement links TRBV11-2 to TRBJ2-1; TRBD2 matches at 8 bases. Germline V gene data show CDR1 as SGHAT and CDR2 as FQNNGV. This CDR3 contains 17 residues. J gave up 4 bases and V 0 bases, and 8 bases lay outside the gene matches.

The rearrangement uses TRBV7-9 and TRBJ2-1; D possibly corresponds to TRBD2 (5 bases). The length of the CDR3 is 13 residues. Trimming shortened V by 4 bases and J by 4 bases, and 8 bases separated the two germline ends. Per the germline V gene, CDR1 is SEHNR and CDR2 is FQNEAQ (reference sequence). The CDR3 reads CASSYTSYNEQFF. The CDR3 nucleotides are TGTGCCAGCAGCTATACTAGTTACAATGAGCAGTTCTTC.

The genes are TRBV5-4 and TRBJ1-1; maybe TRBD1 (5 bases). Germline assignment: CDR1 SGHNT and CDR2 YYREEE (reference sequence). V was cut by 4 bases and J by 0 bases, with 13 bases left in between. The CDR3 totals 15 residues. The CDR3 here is CASSDWGIMNTEAFF. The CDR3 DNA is TGTGCCAGCAGCGATTGGGGCATTATGAACACTGAAGCTTTCTTT.

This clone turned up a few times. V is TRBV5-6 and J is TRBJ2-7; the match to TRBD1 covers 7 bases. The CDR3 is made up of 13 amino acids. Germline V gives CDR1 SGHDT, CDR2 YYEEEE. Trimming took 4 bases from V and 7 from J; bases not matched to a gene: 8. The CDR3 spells CASSTPGGREQYF. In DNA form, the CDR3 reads TGTGCCAGCAGCACCCCAGGGGGAAGGGAGCAGTACTTC.

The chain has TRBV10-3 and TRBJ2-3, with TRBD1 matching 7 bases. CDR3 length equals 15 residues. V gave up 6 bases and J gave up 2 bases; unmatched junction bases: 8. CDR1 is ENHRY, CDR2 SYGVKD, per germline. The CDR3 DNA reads TGTGCCATCAGACAAAGGGACAGCTTCACAGATACGCAGTATTTT. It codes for CAIRQRDSFTDTQYF.

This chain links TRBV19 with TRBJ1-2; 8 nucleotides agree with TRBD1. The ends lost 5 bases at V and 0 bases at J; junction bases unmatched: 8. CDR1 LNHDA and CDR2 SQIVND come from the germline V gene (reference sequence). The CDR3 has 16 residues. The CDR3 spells CASSARTGYANYGYTF. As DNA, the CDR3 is TGTGCCAGTAGTGCCCGGACAGGGTACGCTAACTATGGCTACACCTTC.

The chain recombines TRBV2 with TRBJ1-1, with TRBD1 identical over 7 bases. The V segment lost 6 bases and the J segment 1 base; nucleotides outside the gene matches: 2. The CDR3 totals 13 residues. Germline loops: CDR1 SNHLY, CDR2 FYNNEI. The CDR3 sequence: CASSRQGNTEAFF. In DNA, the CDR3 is TGTGCCAGCAGCAGACAGGGGAACACTGAAGCTTTCTTT.

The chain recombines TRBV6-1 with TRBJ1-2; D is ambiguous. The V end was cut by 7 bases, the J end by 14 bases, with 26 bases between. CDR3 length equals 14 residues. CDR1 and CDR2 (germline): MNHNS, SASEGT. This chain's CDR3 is CASTQGGGKVPVTF. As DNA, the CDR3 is TGTGCCAGCACCCAAGGAGGAGGGAAGGTGCCTGTTACCTTC.